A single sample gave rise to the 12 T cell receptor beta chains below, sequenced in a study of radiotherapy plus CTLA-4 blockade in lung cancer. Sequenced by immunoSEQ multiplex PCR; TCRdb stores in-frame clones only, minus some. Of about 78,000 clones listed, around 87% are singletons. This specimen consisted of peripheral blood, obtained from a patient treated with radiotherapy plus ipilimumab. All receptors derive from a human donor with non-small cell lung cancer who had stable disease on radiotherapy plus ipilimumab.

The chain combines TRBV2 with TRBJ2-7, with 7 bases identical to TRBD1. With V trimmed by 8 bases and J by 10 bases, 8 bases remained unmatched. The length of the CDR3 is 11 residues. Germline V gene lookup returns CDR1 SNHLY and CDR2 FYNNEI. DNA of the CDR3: TGTGCCAGCGGGGGACAGCTTACACAGTACTTC. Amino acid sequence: CASGGQLTQYF.

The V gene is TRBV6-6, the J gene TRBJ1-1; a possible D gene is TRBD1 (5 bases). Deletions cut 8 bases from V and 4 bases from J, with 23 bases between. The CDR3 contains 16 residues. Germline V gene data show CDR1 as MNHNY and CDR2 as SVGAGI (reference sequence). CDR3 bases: TGTGCCAGCGGGGGGGAGGACATAAGGCCTGGCACTGAAGCTTTCTTT. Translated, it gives CASGGEDIRPGTEAFF.

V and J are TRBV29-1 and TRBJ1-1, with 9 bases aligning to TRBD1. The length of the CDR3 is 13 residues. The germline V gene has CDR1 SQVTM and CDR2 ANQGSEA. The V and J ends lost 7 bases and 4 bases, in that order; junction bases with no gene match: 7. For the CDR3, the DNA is TGCAGCGGGGGTGGACAGGGGTTCACTGAAGCTTTCTTT. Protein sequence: CSGGGQGFTEAFF.

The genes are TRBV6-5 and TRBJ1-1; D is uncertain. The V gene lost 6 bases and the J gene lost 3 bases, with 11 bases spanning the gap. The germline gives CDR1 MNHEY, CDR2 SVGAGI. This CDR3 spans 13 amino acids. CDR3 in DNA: TGTGCCAGCAGGCTAGGACGGGACACTGAAGCTTTCTTT. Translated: CASRLGRDTEAFF.

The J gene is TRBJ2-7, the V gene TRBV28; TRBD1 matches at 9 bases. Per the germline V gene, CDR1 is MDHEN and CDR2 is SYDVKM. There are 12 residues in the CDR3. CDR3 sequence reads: CASSGAGTGPKV. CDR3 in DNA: TGTGCCAGCAGTGGAGCCGGGACAGGGCCCAAGGTC.

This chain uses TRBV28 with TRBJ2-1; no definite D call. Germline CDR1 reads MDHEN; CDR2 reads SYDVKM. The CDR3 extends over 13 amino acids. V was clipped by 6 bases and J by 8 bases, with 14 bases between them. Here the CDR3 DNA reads TGTGCCAGCAGACCGATCGGAGTCGATGAGCAGTTCTTC. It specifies CASRPIGVDEQFF.

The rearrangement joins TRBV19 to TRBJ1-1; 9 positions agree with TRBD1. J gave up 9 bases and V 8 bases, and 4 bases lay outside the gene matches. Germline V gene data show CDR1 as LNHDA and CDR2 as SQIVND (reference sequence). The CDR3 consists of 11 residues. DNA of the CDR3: TGTGCCAGTTCCGGGACAGGGAAAGCTTTCTTT. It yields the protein CASSGTGKAFF.

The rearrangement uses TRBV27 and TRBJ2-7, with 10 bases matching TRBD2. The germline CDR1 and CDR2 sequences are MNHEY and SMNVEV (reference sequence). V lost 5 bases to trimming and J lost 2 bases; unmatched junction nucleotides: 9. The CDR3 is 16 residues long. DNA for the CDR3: TGTGCCAGCAGTCGGGAGCGGACTAGCGGTCCCTACGAGCAGTACTTC. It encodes CASSRERTSGPYEQYF.

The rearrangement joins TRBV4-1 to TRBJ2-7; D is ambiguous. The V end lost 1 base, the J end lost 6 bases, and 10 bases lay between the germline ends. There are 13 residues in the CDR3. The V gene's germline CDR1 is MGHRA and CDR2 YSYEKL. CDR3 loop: CASSQGFKSEQYF. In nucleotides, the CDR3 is TGCGCCAGCAGCCAAGGATTCAAATCCGAGCAGTACTTC.

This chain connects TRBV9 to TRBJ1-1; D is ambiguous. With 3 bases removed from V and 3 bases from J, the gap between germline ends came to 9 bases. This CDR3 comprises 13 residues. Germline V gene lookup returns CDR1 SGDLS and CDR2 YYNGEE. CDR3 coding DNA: TGTGCCAGCAGCGCTAGTGGGTACACTGAAGCTTTCTTT. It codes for CASSASGYTEAFF.

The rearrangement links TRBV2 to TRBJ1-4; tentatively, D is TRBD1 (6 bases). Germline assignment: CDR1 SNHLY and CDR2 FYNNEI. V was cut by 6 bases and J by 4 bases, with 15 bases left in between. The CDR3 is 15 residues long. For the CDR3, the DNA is TGTGCCAGCAGCTTCAGGGGTCTTGATAATGAAAAACTGTTTTTT. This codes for CASSFRGLDNEKLFF.

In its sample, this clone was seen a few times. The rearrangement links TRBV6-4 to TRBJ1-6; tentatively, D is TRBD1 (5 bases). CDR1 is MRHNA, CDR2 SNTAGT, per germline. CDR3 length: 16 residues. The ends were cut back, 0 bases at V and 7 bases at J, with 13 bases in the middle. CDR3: CASSDSFGGENSPLHF. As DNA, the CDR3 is TGTGCCAGCAGTGACTCGTTCGGGGGAGAAAATTCACCCCTCCACTTT.